This TCR beta chain was identified in a study of cytomegalovirus exposure and HLA in healthy donors. Across the whole study: There were 300 to 400 genotyped donors. Of these, about 86% fell in the genetic ancestry cluster associated with self-reported Caucasian donors. Regarding the study as a whole: Rare TCR sequences dominated, though some public TCRs recurred in many donors. Association of a missense DCLRE1C variant with TCR beta V- and J-gene trimming was reported in a later analysis. Cytomegalovirus status, reportedly, was diagnosed with high specificity and sensitivity by the classifier.

The length of the CDR3 is 13 residues. V lost 0 bases and J lost 4, with 4 bases in between. CDR1 is MGHRA and CDR2 is YSYEKL in the germline V gene. 60 Vbeta and 13 Jbeta primers were used in PCR. Produced via immunoSEQ multiplex PCR; TCRdb's table is partial and in-frame only. The repertoire holds nearly 300,000 clones, with roughly 85% as singletons. This clone was seen more than once but under ten times. What it recognizes is unknown. The clonotype was recovered from a man between 40 and 49 years old in good health and CMV-seropositive. The V call is TRBV4-1, the J call TRBJ1-5, with no clear D. Sequencing used PBMCs. The CDR3 DNA is TGCGCCAGCAGCCAAGATAGAAATCAGCCCCAGCATTTT. Amino acid sequence: CASSQDRNQPQHF.